This TCR beta chain was documented in a study of T cells in Graves' hyperthyroidism and ophthalmopathy. V shed 3 bases, J shed 7 bases, and the junction held 11 bases outside the gene matches. Germline V gene sequence: CDR1 GTSNPN, CDR2 SVGIG (reference sequence). This CDR3 spans 15 amino acids. Amplified TCR beta CDR3 regions came from RNA transcripts. The HTBI set primed first-round TCR CDR3 RT-PCR. TCRdb ran MiXCR on the multiplex PCR reads and lists one entry per CDR3 protein. Among more than 500,000 distinct CDR3 sequences listed, approximately 16% were seen once. This TCR was sampled from a woman under 40 with Graves' ophthalmopathy. This chain joins TRBV30 and TRBJ1-5, with 8 bases that match TRBD1. The material sequenced was blood. The CDR3 DNA reads as TGTGCCTGGAGCCTAACAGGGGGAGGGGGACAGCCCCAGCATTTT. It translates to CAWSLTGGGGQPQHF.